The 10 T cell receptor beta chains in this list originate from one sample, sequenced in a study of Ad26.COV2.S vaccination and SARS-CoV-2 variants. Stated treatment: 15 to 20 received Ad26.COV2.S at low or high dose, single or two shots; several received placebo; per-sample allocation not given. It was on day 63 after the first vaccine or placebo injection that samples were taken. Sequencing was performed with immunoSEQ multiplex PCR; in TCRdb, only in-frame clones are kept and a portion is missing. The sample has hundreds of thousands of clones; 80% to 90% are singletons. The sequences come from peripheral blood, collected in a trial of Ad26.COV2.S vaccine versus placebo. These receptors came from a person aged 18-65 years who received the Ad26.COV2.S COVID-19 vaccine or a placebo.

The J gene is TRBJ1-5, the V gene TRBV3-1 (or the pseudogene TRBV3-2); unclear D gene. Trimming left V 3 bases short and J 5 bases short, with 11 bases between. This CDR3 spans 14 amino acids. Germline V lookup: CDR1 LGHDT, CDR2 YNNKEL (reference sequence). In DNA, the CDR3 is TGTGCCAGCAGCCATAGTGAGGGTCATCAGCCCCAGCATTTT. It encodes CASSHSEGHQPQHF.

The chain carries TRBV5-6 and TRBJ2-7, with D perhaps matching TRBD1 (5 bases). The CDR3 sequence is 15 residues long. The V end was cut by 0 bases, the J end by 6 bases, with 16 bases between. The germline V gene has CDR1 SGHDT and CDR2 YYEEEE. The CDR3 DNA sequence: TGTGCCAGCAGCTTGGTAGGCCAGGGAACCCCCGAGCAGTACTTC. This sequence encodes CASSLVGQGTPEQYF. The full variable domain, with the rest looked up from reference TRBV5-6 and TRBJ2-7, is DAGVTQSPTHLIKTRGQQVTLRCSPKSGHDTVSWYQQALGQGPQFIFQYYEEEERQRGNFPDRFSGHQFPNYSSELNVNALLLGDSALYLCASSLVGQGTPEQYFGPGTRLTVT.

CDR3: CASSLPSTDTQYF. The CDR3 DNA is TGTGCCAGCAGCTTACCTAGCACAGATACGCAGTATTTT. The rearrangement joins TRBV11-2 to TRBJ2-3; no reliable D call. CDR3 length equals 13 residues. V was pared by 2 bases and J by 0 bases, with 3 bases between. The germline CDR1 and CDR2 sequences are SGHAT and FQNNGV.

The CDR3 DNA reads as TGTGCCTGGAGTTCTGGCATTTATAATTCACCCCTCCACTTT. Protein: CAWSSGIYNSPLHF. J is TRBJ1-6 and V is TRBV30, with D uncertain. Trimming removed 2 bases from V and 4 bases from J, with 9 bases in between. This CDR3 has 14 residues. CDR1 is GTSNPN and CDR2 is SVGIG in the germline V gene (reference sequence).

This clone was found once. The chain has TRBV3-1 (or the pseudogene TRBV3-2) and TRBJ1-2; D possibly corresponds to TRBD1 (5 bases). Germline lookup yields CDR1 LGHDT and CDR2 YNNKEL (reference sequence). The CDR3 is 17 amino acids. Trimming left V 1 base short and J 4 bases short, with 19 bases between. The CDR3 loop reads CASSQGPRGDLLYGYTF. DNA for the CDR3: TGTGCCAGCAGCCAAGGGCCGCGGGGGGATTTGCTCTATGGCTACACCTTC.

CDR3 nucleotides: TGTGCCAGCACAAGGACAGAATACAATGAGCAGTTCTTC. Protein sequence: CASTRTEYNEQFF. The chain uses TRBV6-5 and TRBJ2-1; the D gene is possibly TRBD1 (6 bases). Germline V CDR1 and CDR2: MNHEY, SVGAGI. This CDR3 has 13 residues. V lost 7 bases and J 4 bases, leaving 11 bases between the germline ends.

This clone was seen more than once but under ten times. The J gene is TRBJ2-7, the V gene TRBV6-5; TRBD1 or TRBD2 may be the D gene (6 bases each). Trimming took 4 bases from V and 2 from J, leaving 15 bases between them. Germline-derived CDR1 and CDR2 are MNHEY and SVGAGI. The CDR3 sequence is 15 residues long. The CDR3 spells CASSSRDITTYEQYF. The CDR3 DNA sequence: TGTGCCAGCAGTTCGCGGGACATAACCACCTACGAGCAGTACTTC.

The chain combines TRBV6-5 with TRBJ2-2; D may be TRBD1 (6 bases). This CDR3 comprises 15 residues. CDR1 and CDR2 (germline): MNHEY, SVGAGI. Trimming pared 5 bases from V and 2 bases from J, leaving 12 bases between. DNA for the CDR3: TGTGCCAGCAGTAGGACAGTGGATAACACCGGGGAGCTGTTTTTT. Protein product: CASSRTVDNTGELFF.

V is TRBV4-2 and J is TRBJ2-7, with 10 bases aligning to TRBD2. Germline V gene lookup returns CDR1 LGHNA and CDR2 YNFKEQ. The CDR3 loop spans 15 amino acids. The V and J ends lost 3 bases and 3 bases, in that order; junction bases with no gene match: 5. Here the CDR3 DNA reads TGTGCCAGCAGCCAGATAGCGGGGGGCGGCTACGAGCAGTACTTC. This codes for CASSQIAGGGYEQYF.

J is TRBJ1-4 and V is TRBV7-9; unclear D gene. V shed 1 base and J shed 5 bases, with 11 bases lying between them. This CDR3 region has 15 residues. Germline assignment: CDR1 SEHNR and CDR2 FQNEAQ (reference sequence). The CDR3 is CASSLVSGENEKLFF. The CDR3 nucleotides read TGTGCCAGCAGCTTAGTTTCAGGAGAGAATGAAAAACTGTTTTTT.